The 20 T cell receptor beta chains below all came from one sample that was sequenced in a study of control samples from healthy donors and cancer patients. Profiling relied on immunoSEQ multiplex PCR, and the TCRdb table lists in-frame clones only, not all of them. The data show roughly 47,000 clones, about 90% seen once. The sequenced sample consisted of PBMCs. Receptor source: a woman in her fifties or sixties with lung cancer.

This chain joins TRBV7-9 and TRBJ1-1; D uncertain. V was shortened by 0 bases and J by 6 bases, with 5 bases between the two germline ends. This CDR3 spans 12 amino acids. CDR1 and CDR2 from the germline V gene are SEHNR and FQNEAQ (reference sequence). The CDR3 protein is CASSLARSEAFF. The CDR3 DNA follows: TGTGCCAGCAGCTTAGCCCGCTCTGAAGCTTTCTTT.

The genes are TRBV29-1 and TRBJ2-7; TRBD1 might be the D (6 bases). The CDR3 length is 13 residues. The germline V gene has CDR1 SQVTM and CDR2 ANQGSEA. V gave up 0 bases and J gave up 9 bases, with 15 bases separating them. The CDR3 loop is CSVEDDRPLVQYF. As DNA, the CDR3 is TGCAGCGTTGAAGATGACAGGCCCCTAGTGCAGTACTTC.

Only a few counts were recorded for this clone. The rearrangement links TRBV5-6 to TRBJ2-6, with D unclear. The V end was cut by 0 bases, the J end by 1 base, with 8 bases between. In germline, CDR1 is SGHDT, CDR2 YYEEEE. CDR3 length: 16 residues. The CDR3 bases are TGTGCCAGCAGCTTGGGACACCTTTCTGGGGCCAACGTCCTGACTTTC. This codes for CASSLGHLSGANVLTF.

This rearrangement joins TRBV9 to TRBJ2-2; 7 nucleotides align to TRBD1. Trimming cost V 5 bases and J 5 bases; bases outside gene matches: 12. Germline CDR1 SGDLS, CDR2 YYNGEE. This CDR3 comprises 16 residues. The CDR3 here is CASRGGPTWGTGELFF. CDR3 nucleotide sequence: TGTGCCAGCAGAGGGGGCCCTACTTGGGGTACCGGGGAGCTGTTTTTT.

V and J are TRBV3-1 (or the pseudogene TRBV3-2) and TRBJ2-7; 12 bases line up with TRBD2. Germline V gene lookup returns CDR1 LGHDT and CDR2 YNNKEL (reference sequence). The J segment lost 9 bases and the V segment lost 0 bases, leaving 15 bases of the junction unmatched. The CDR3 extends over 18 amino acids. The chain's CDR3 is CASSQDGWTSGNLGGQYF. The CDR3, as DNA: TGTGCCAGCAGCCAAGATGGATGGACTAGCGGGAACCTAGGGGGGCAGTACTTC.

The chain recombines TRBV19 with TRBJ2-3; the D gene could be TRBD1 or TRBD2 (6 bases each). CDR1 is LNHDA, CDR2 SQIVND, per germline (reference sequence). Trimming cost V 5 bases and J 6 bases, with 12 bases left between them. The CDR3 extends over 13 amino acids. The CDR3 here is CASSARRGDTQYF. CDR3 DNA: TGTGCCAGTAGTGCCAGGAGGGGGGATACGCAGTATTTT.

The rearrangement joins TRBV19 to TRBJ1-5; unclear D gene. The V gene lost 5 bases and the J gene lost 0 bases, with 8 bases spanning the gap. The CDR3 consists of 14 residues. Germline V gene lookup returns CDR1 LNHDA and CDR2 SQIVND (reference sequence). CDR3 sequence reads: CASSQLYSNQPQHF. The CDR3 nucleotides read TGTGCCAGTAGTCAGCTCTATAGCAATCAGCCCCAGCATTTT.

J is TRBJ2-7 and V is TRBV11-2, with TRBD2 matching over 8 bases. Unmatched junction bases numbered 1, after V lost 6 bases and J lost 6 bases. CDR3 length equals 11 residues. Germline CDR1 and CDR2: SGHAT and FQNNGV. The CDR3 reads CASRAGGEQYF. The DNA of the CDR3 is TGTGCCAGCAGGGCGGGGGGCGAGCAGTACTTC.

The V and J genes are TRBV7-7 and TRBJ2-3; 9 positions match TRBD2. J gave up 4 bases and V 5 bases, and 10 bases lay outside the gene matches. The CDR3 is 16 residues long. Germline CDR1 reads SSHAT; CDR2 reads FNYEAQ (reference sequence). Here the CDR3 reads CASSPRLAATPDTQYF. In DNA form, the CDR3 reads TGTGCCAGCAGCCCGAGACTAGCGGCGACGCCAGATACGCAGTATTTT.

The V gene is TRBV2, the J gene TRBJ2-1; D remains unclear. CDR1 and CDR2 from the germline V gene are SNHLY and FYNNEI. V dropped 5 bases and J dropped 2 bases, with 13 bases sitting between them. This CDR3 has 15 residues. DNA of the CDR3: TGTGCCAGCAGTCTGGACGGCCGACCCTACAATGAGCAGTTCTTC. Amino acid sequence: CASSLDGRPYNEQFF.

The chain carries TRBV2 and TRBJ2-3, with 11 bases aligning to TRBD2. Germline loops: CDR1 SNHLY, CDR2 FYNNEI. The CDR3 covers 16 residues. Trimming at V came to 6 bases and at J to 6 bases, leaving 11 bases not matched to a gene. The CDR3 nucleotides read TGTGCCAGCAGAGCTCGTACTAGCGGGAGAGGGGATACGCAGTATTTT. As protein: CASRARTSGRGDTQYF.

The chain links TRBV20-1 to TRBJ1-1; 10 nucleotides agree with TRBD1. The CDR3 is 15 residues long. Trimming took 3 bases from V and 3 from J; bases not matched to a gene: 7. CDR1 DFQATT and CDR2 SNEGSKA come from the germline V gene (reference sequence). The CDR3 loop reads CSASRGTGVDTEAFF. CDR3 coding DNA: TGCAGTGCTAGTCGGGGGACAGGGGTTGACACTGAAGCTTTCTTT.

V is TRBV20-1 and J is TRBJ2-3; D ambiguous. The germline V gene has CDR1 DFQATT and CDR2 SNEGSKA (reference sequence). This CDR3 is built from 10 residues. Deletions cut 8 bases from V and 10 bases from J, with 13 bases between. The CDR3 reads CSLVDGSQYF. DNA of the CDR3: TGCAGTCTCGTGGACGGCTCGCAGTATTTT.

The rearrangement joins TRBV13 to TRBJ1-4, with D perhaps TRBD1 (6 bases). The CDR3 loop spans 15 amino acids. Trimming shortened V by 5 bases and J by 1 base, and 11 bases separated the two germline ends. Germline CDR1 and CDR2: PRHDT and FYEKMQ (reference sequence). The CDR3 bases are TGTGCCAGCAGCCGAAGGGGGGGAACTAATGAAAAACTGTTTTTT. Translation gives CASSRRGGTNEKLFF.

The chain couples TRBV7-3 to TRBJ2-1; TRBD2 agrees at 7 bases. V dropped 2 bases and J dropped 2; count of bases not matched to a gene: 6. CDR1 and CDR2 from the germline V gene are SGHTA and FQGTGA. The CDR3 has 16 residues. DNA of the CDR3: TGTGCCAGCAGCTTAGATGCTAGCGGTACCTACAATGAGCAGTTCTTC. Protein product: CASSLDASGTYNEQFF.

The chain employs TRBV6-5 and TRBJ1-2; perhaps TRBD1 as D (6 bases). The CDR3 is made up of 14 amino acids. V was cut by 0 bases and J by 5 bases, with 10 bases left in between. Germline CDR1 reads MNHEY; CDR2 reads SVGAGI. CDR3 amino acids: CASSYSSRGYGYTF. In DNA, the CDR3 is TGTGCCAGCAGTTACTCTTCCAGGGGTTATGGCTACACCTTC.

This clone has only a few counts. This chain uses TRBV7-2 with TRBJ2-1; 11 bases are a match to TRBD2. V lost 4 bases to trimming and J lost 15 bases; unmatched junction nucleotides: 8. The CDR3 covers 13 residues. Germline V gene lookup returns CDR1 SGHTA and CDR2 FQGNSA. CDR3: CASSSSGTSGAFF. CDR3 nucleotides: TGTGCCAGCAGCTCCTCCGGGACTAGCGGAGCGTTCTTC.

The chain combines TRBV6-5 with TRBJ2-7; no clear D gene. V lost 6 bases, J lost 5 bases, and 14 bases lay in between. Germline CDR1 MNHEY, CDR2 SVGAGI. This CDR3 is 13 amino acids long. CDR3 in amino acids: CASRYRVIDEQYF. The CDR3 bases are TGTGCCAGCAGATATAGGGTGATCGACGAGCAGTACTTC.

V is TRBV28 and J is TRBJ2-5; TRBD1 matches at 9 bases. The CDR3 runs to 14 residues. Per the germline V gene, CDR1 is MDHEN and CDR2 is SYDVKM. V trimming: 4 bases; J trimming: 4 bases; junction bases outside the gene matches: 4. CDR3 protein: CASSYRGRTETQYF. In DNA form, the CDR3 reads TGTGCCAGCAGTTACAGGGGGCGCACAGAGACCCAGTACTTC.

The chain has TRBV29-1 and TRBJ2-7; TRBD2 agrees at 7 bases. The CDR3 is 13 residues long. CDR1 SQVTM and CDR2 ANQGSEA come from the germline V gene. V lost 4 bases to trimming and J lost 1 base; unmatched junction nucleotides: 4. The CDR3 DNA is TGCAGCGTTGGGGGAGGGGCATCCTACGAGCAGTACTTC. Amino acids: CSVGGGASYEQYF.